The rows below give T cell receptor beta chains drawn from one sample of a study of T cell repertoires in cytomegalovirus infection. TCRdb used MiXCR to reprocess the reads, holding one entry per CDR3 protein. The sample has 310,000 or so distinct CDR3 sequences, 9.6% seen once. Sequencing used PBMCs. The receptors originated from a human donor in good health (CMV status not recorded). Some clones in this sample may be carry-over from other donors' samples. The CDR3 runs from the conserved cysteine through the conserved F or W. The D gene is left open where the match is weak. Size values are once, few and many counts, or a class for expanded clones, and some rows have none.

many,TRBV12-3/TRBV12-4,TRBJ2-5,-,CASSSRSDPGQTQYF,TGTGCCAGCAGCTCTAGGAGCGACCCAGGGCAGACCCAGTACTTC
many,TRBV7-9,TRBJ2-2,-,CASSRGLSDTGELFF,TGTGCCAGCAGCCGTGGACTAAGCGATACCGGGGAGCTGTTTTTT
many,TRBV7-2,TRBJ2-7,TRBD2,CASSLGRGAYEQYF,TGTGCCAGCAGCTTGGGGCGGGGGGCCTACGAGCAGTACTTC
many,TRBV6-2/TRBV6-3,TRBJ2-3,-,CASSLGTSPDTQYF,TGTGCCAGCAGTCTCGGGACATCCCCAGATACGCAGTATTTT
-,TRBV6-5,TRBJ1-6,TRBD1,CASSRGGGNSPLHF,TGTGCCAGCAGCCGAGGGGGCGGTAATTCACCCCTCCACTTT
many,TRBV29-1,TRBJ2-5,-,CSVEVVQETQYF,TGCAGCGTTGAAGTAGTCCAAGAGACCCAGTACTTC
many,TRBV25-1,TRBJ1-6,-,CASSARTVRNSPLHF,TGTGCCAGCAGTGCAAGGACAGTCCGAAATTCACCCCTCCACTTT
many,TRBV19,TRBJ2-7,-,CASSIDLQGGEQYF,TGTGCCAGTAGTATAGATCTCCAGGGTGGCGAGCAGTACTTC
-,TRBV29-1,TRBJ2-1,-,CSVGSASNEQFF,TGCAGCGTTGGATCAGCCAGCAATGAGCAGTTCTTC
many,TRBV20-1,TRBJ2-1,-,CSARVTTDSSYNEQFF,TGCAGTGCTAGGGTAACGACAGACAGCTCCTACAATGAGCAGTTCTTC
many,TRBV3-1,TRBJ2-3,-,CASSQGDTDTQYF,TGTGCCAGCAGCCAAGGGGACACAGATACGCAGTATTTT
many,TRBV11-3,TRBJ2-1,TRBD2,CATSQTGGAVGEQFF,TGTGCCACCTCCCAGACCGGGGGGGCCGTCGGTGAGCAGTTCTTC
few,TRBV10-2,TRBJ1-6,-,CASSEQGSGSPLHF,TGCGCCAGCAGTGAACAGGGAAGTGGATCACCCCTCCACTTT
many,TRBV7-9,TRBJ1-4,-,CASEGEMGSNEKLFF,TGTGCCAGCGAGGGGGAAATGGGTTCTAATGAAAAACTGTTTTTT
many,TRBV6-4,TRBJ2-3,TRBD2,CASSDSTSGGADTQYF,TGTGCCAGCAGTGACTCGACTAGCGGGGGGGCAGATACGCAGTATTTT
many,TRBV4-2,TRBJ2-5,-,CASSHMGGQETQYF,TGTGCCAGCAGCCACATGGGGGGCCAAGAGACCCAGTACTTC
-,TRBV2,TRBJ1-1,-,CASSARVVNTEAFF,TGTGCCAGCAGTGCCCGGGTGGTGAACACTGAAGCTTTCTTT
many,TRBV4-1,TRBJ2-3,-,CASSSGTSPTDTQYF,TGCGCCAGCTCCTCCGGGACAAGCCCCACAGATACGCAGTATTTT
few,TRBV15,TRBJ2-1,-,CATSREASSYNEQFF,TGTGCCACCAGCAGAGAAGCAAGCTCCTACAATGAGCAGTTCTTC
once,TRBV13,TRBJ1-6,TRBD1,CASSFPGQLNSPLHF,TGTGCCAGCAGCTTCCCGGGACAGCTAAATTCACCCCTCCACTTT
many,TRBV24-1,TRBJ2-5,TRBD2,CATSDSSTSGVETQYF,TGTGCCACCAGTGATAGTTCGACTAGCGGGGTAGAGACCCAGTACTTC
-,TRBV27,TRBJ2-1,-,CASSLGGTSYNEQFF,TGTGCCAGCAGTTTAGGGGGGACCTCCTACAATGAGCAGTTCTTC
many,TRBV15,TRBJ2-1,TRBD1,CATSKTGYNEQFF,TGTGCCACCAGCAAGACAGGGTACAATGAGCAGTTCTTC
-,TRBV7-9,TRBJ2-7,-,CASSQTGQEQYF,TGTGCCAGCAGCCAGACCGGGCAGGAGCAGTACTTC
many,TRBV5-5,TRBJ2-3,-,CASSLAPPFTDTQYF,TGTGCCAGCAGCCTAGCTCCCCCCTTCACAGATACGCAGTATTTT
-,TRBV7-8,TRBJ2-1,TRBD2,CASSQQRGALGEQFF,TGTGCCAGCAGCCAGCAGCGGGGGGCCCTGGGGGAGCAGTTCTTC
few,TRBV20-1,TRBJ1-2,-,CSARQQAGGYTF,TGCAGTGCTAGGCAACAGGCCGGCGGCTACACCTTC
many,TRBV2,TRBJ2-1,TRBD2,CASRGGGDEQFF,TGTGCCAGCAGGGGCGGGGGTGATGAGCAGTTCTTC
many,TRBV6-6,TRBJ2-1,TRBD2,CASRTSARAGEQFF,TGTGCCAGCCGAACTAGCGCCCGGGCCGGGGAGCAGTTCTTC
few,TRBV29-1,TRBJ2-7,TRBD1,CSVEDRRGQEQYF,TGCAGCGTTGAAGACCGCAGGGGGCAGGAGCAGTACTTC
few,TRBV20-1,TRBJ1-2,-,CSAPAGNYGYTF,TGCAGTGCCCCCGCGGGGAACTATGGCTACACCTTC
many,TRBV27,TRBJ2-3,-,CASSPRTAALQGTQYF,TGTGCCAGCAGTCCTCGGACAGCAGCTCTCCAAGGGACGCAGTATTTT
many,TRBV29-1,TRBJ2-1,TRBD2,CSAGRTSGGNEQFF,TGCAGCGCCGGCAGGACTAGCGGGGGAAATGAGCAGTTCTTC
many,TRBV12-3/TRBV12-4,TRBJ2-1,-,CASSFGQILEQFF,TGTGCCAGCAGTTTCGGACAGATCCTTGAGCAGTTCTTC
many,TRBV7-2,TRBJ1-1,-,CASSLIVWTEAFF,TGTGCCAGCAGCTTAATCGTTTGGACTGAAGCTTTCTTT
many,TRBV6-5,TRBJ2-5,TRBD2,CASSYSTSGGALETQYF,TGTGCCAGCAGTTACAGCACTAGCGGGGGGGCCCTAGAGACCCAGTACTTC
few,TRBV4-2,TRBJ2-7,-,CASSLPEGQTYEQYF,TGTGCCAGCAGCCTACCCGAAGGGCAGACCTACGAGCAGTACTTC
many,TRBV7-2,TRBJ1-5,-,CASSLARGFQPQHF,TGTGCCAGCAGCTTAGCCAGGGGTTTTCAGCCCCAGCATTTT
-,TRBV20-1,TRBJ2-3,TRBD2,CSAGRLAGVADTQYF,TGCAGTGCTGGAAGGCTAGCGGGTGTTGCAGATACGCAGTATTTT
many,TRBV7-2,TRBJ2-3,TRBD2,CASSLGLADPPDTQYF,TGTGCCAGCAGCTTAGGTCTAGCGGATCCCCCAGATACGCAGTATTTT
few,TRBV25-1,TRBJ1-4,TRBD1,CASSEKGGQGREKLFF,TGTGCCAGCAGTGAGAAGGGAGGACAGGGACGGGAAAAACTGTTTTTT
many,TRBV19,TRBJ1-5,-,CASSLDWGRQPQHF,TGTGCCAGTAGTCTCGACTGGGGCCGGCAGCCCCAGCATTTT
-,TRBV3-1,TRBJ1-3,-,CASSRGGGVGGNTIYF,TGTGCCAGCAGCCGTGGAGGAGGCGTAGGGGGAAACACCATATATTTT
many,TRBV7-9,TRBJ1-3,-,CASSWVSGSGNTIYF,TGTGCCAGCAGCTGGGTCTCCGGCTCTGGAAACACCATATATTTT
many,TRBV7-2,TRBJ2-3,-,CASSFRVDTQYF,TGTGCCAGCAGCTTTAGGGTAGATACGCAGTATTTT
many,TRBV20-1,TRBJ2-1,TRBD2,CSARWAGGRNEQFF,TGCAGTGCTAGGTGGGCGGGGGGGCGGAATGAGCAGTTCTTC
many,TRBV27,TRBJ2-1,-,CASSFGEGTYNEQFF,TGTGCCAGCAGTTTTGGGGAAGGGACCTACAATGAGCAGTTCTTC
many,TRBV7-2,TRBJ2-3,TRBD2,CASSKGLAGGNWGTDTQYF,TGTGCCAGCAGCAAGGGACTAGCGGGGGGGAACTGGGGCACAGATACGCAGTATTTT
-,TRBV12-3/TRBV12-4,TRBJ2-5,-,CASSLPMDTQETQYF,TGTGCCAGCAGTCTCCCGATGGACACGCAAGAGACCCAGTACTTC
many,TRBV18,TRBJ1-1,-,CASSPRADTEAFF,TGTGCCAGCTCACCAAGGGCGGACACTGAAGCTTTCTTT
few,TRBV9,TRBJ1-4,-,CASSGEEEKLFF,TGTGCCAGCTCGGGGGAAGAAGAAAAACTGTTTTTT
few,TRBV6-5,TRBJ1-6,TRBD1,CASSPPYRGRHSPLHF,TGTGCCAGCAGTCCCCCTTACAGGGGAAGGCATTCACCCCTCCACTTT